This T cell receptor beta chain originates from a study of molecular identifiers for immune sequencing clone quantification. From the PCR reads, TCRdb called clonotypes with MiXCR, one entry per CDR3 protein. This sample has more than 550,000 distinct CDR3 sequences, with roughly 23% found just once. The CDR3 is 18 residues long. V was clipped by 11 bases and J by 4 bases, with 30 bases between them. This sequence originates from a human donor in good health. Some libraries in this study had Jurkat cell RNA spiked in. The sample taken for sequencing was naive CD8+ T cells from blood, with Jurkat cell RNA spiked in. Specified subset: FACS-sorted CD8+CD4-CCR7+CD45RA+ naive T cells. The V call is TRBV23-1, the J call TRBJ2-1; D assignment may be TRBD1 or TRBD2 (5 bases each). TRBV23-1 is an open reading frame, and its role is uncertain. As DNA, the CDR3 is TGCGCCCGCGGTCACACTAGGTGGGGCAGGGAAACGTACAATGAGCAGTTCTTC. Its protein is CARGHTRWGRETYNEQFF.